What follows are 29 T cell receptor beta chains derived from one specimen sequenced in a study of CD8+CD57+ T cells in acquired aplastic anemia. Genomic DNA acted as the template from which TCR beta VDJ combination and CDR3 sequence profiling were carried out. TCRdb reprocessed the reads with MiXCR, giving one entry per CDR3 protein. The sample lists under 350,000 distinct CDR3 sequences; roughly 61% were seen once. All patients picked for sequencing had shown, by flow cytometry, an expansion of CD8+CD57+ cells. What was sequenced was sorted CD4+, CD8+, or CD8+CD57+ T cells (not recorded which) from PBMCs. The receptors shown here come from a human donor with aplastic anemia.

This clonotype turned up a few times. The chain uses TRBV24-1 and TRBJ2-2, with TRBD1 matching over 7 bases. Germline V gene sequence: CDR1 KGHDR, CDR2 SFDVKD. The junction had 2 bases not matched to a gene; V was cut back by 3 bases and J by 8 bases. There are 13 residues in the CDR3. The CDR3 spells CATSDLGQGELFF. The CDR3 DNA is TGTGCCACCAGTGATCTGGGACAGGGGGAGCTGTTTTTT.

The chain couples TRBV11-3 to TRBJ1-4; D is unresolved. Germline V gives CDR1 SGHNT, CDR2 YENEEA. The germline V and J ends were trimmed by 7 bases and 0 bases, with 12 bases remaining between them. This CDR3 spans 15 amino acids. The CDR3 sequence: CASTFNLATNEKLFF. The DNA of the CDR3 is TGTGCCAGCACCTTTAATCTGGCAACTAATGAAAAACTGTTTTTT.

This clonotype was found a few times. Since a much larger clone is just one base distant, this may be a read error. This chain links TRBV5-4 with TRBJ2-5, with D possibly matching TRBD2 (7 bases). CDR3 length equals 15 residues. Germline-derived CDR1 and CDR2 are SGHNT and YYREEE (reference sequence). This CDR3 reads CALATIAGATWTQYF. The CDR3 bases are TGTGCGTTAGCTACTATCGCGGGGGCGACGTGGACCCAGTACTTC.

This clonotype was recorded many times. The V call is TRBV10-2, the J call TRBJ1-5; D is unclear. The V gene's germline CDR1 is WSHSY and CDR2 SAAADI. This CDR3 comprises 14 residues. Trimming removed 3 bases at V and 3 bases at J, with 9 bases between. In DNA form, the CDR3 reads TGCGCCAGCAGTGAAAATGGGATCAATCAGCCCCAGCATTTT. It is translated as CASSENGINQPQHF.

There are many counts of this clonotype. The CDR3 protein is CASSPQEVRDTQYF. In nucleotides, the CDR3 is TGCGCCAGCAGCCCACAAGAAGTCCGAGATACGCAGTATTTT. This rearrangement joins TRBV4-1 to TRBJ2-3; no clear D. Germline V CDR1 and CDR2: MGHRA, YSYEKL. The CDR3 extends over 14 amino acids. Trimming removed 4 bases from V and 5 bases from J, with 13 bases in between.

This clonotype was counted between two and nine times. The J gene is TRBJ2-7, the V gene TRBV5-4; 12 bases agree with TRBD2. CDR1 and CDR2 (germline): SGHNT, YYREEE (reference sequence). The CDR3 is 15 amino acids. Losses at the gene ends were 4 bases for V and 7 bases for J; bases not matched to a gene: 9. The CDR3 coding sequence is TGTGCCAGCAGCCCCCCAGGACTAGCGGGGCGGGAGCAGTACTTC. Amino acids: CASSPPGLAGREQYF.

The gene calls are TRBV4-3 and TRBJ1-1; D uncertain. CDR1 LGHNA and CDR2 YSLEER come from the germline V gene. The V gene lost 6 bases and the J gene lost 1 base, with 9 bases spanning the gap. The CDR3 has 13 amino acids. The CDR3 sequence is CASRHEGNTEAFF. CDR3 DNA sequence: TGCGCCAGCAGGCATGAGGGGAACACTGAAGCTTTCTTT.

This chain connects TRBV7-6 to TRBJ2-7; TRBD1 might be the D (6 bases). The ends were cut back, 1 base at V and 0 bases at J, with 16 bases in the middle. CDR1 and CDR2 (germline): SGHVS, FNYEAQ. The CDR3 totals 17 residues. The CDR3 coding sequence is TGTGCCAGCAGCTTAGACAGTACAGGGAACCCCTCCTACGAGCAGTACTTC. This translates into CASSLDSTGNPSYEQYF.

This chain links TRBV24-1 with TRBJ2-6; 8 bases agree with TRBD1. V lost 3 bases and J lost 4; bases outside the gene matches: 7. Germline CDR1 is KGHDR and CDR2 is SFDVKD. CDR3 length equals 17 residues. CDR3 DNA sequence: TGTGCCACCAGTGATGCGGACAGGGCATCGGGGGCCAACGTCCTGACTTTC. Translated, it gives CATSDADRASGANVLTF.

The chain couples TRBV10-3 to TRBJ1-5, with D uncertain. The length of the CDR3 is 16 residues. Trimming removed 2 bases at V and 6 bases at J, with 17 bases between. CDR1 is ENHRY and CDR2 is SYGVKD in the germline V gene. CDR3 nucleotides: TGTGCCATCAGTGAGGGACTATCAGGCCGGATTCAGCCCCAGCATTTT. Amino acid sequence: CAISEGLSGRIQPQHF.

The V call is TRBV10-2, the J call TRBJ2-1; TRBD2 matches at 9 bases. The germline V gene encodes CDR1 WSHSY and CDR2 SAAADI. V lost 7 bases, J lost 4 bases, and 5 bases stayed unmatched. This CDR3 comprises 14 residues. CDR3 region: CASTRLAEYNEQFF. CDR3 nucleotides: TGCGCCAGCACCCGACTAGCGGAGTACAATGAGCAGTTCTTC.

The rearrangement joins TRBV10-3 to TRBJ1-6, with a tentative D call TRBD1 (5 bases). CDR3 length: 16 residues. Per the germline V gene, CDR1 is ENHRY and CDR2 is SYGVKD. The V gene lost 8 bases and the J gene lost 7 bases, with 21 bases spanning the gap. The CDR3 protein is CAIARDGPSKNSPLHF. DNA for the CDR3: TGTGCCATCGCCCGGGACGGCCCATCCAAGAATTCACCCCTCCACTTT.

V is TRBV7-8 and J is TRBJ1-5, with 8 positions matching TRBD1. CDR3 length: 16 residues. The ends lost 6 bases at V and 3 bases at J; junction bases unmatched: 10. Germline CDR1 and CDR2: SGHVS and FQNEAQ. The CDR3 reads CASSFDRGRNNQPQHF. CDR3 bases: TGTGCCAGCAGTTTCGACAGGGGACGAAACAATCAGCCCCAGCATTTT.

This chain connects TRBV19 to TRBJ2-1; 10 nucleotides line up with TRBD2. This CDR3 spans 16 amino acids. After removal of 6 bases from V and 0 bases from J, the junction contained 5 bases not matched to a gene. Per germline, CDR1 LNHDA and CDR2 SQIVND (reference sequence). DNA for the CDR3: TGTGCCAGTAGCCTAGCGGGGGTGAGCTCCTACAATGAGCAGTTCTTC. It encodes CASSLAGVSSYNEQFF.

This clonotype has ten or more counts. The chain recombines TRBV19 with TRBJ1-5; TRBD1 matches 8 bases. CDR1 and CDR2 (germline): LNHDA, SQIVND (reference sequence). Germline trimming cut 1 base from V and 5 bases from J; bases unmatched to any gene: 4. The CDR3 covers 15 residues. CDR3 nucleotides: TGTGCCAGTAGTATAGGTGACAGGGGCTATCAGCCCCAGCATTTT. It codes for CASSIGDRGYQPQHF. Variable domain in full (rest from reference TRBV19 and TRBJ1-5): DGGITQSPKYLFRKEGQNVTLSCEQNLNHDAMYWYRQDPGQGLRLIYYSQIVNDFQKGDIAEGYSVSREKKESFPLTVTSAQKNPTAFYLCASSIGDRGYQPQHFGDGTRLSIL.

This rearrangement joins TRBV10-3 to TRBJ1-4; D ambiguous. This CDR3 is built from 13 residues. The germline gives CDR1 ENHRY, CDR2 SYGVKD. Deletions cut 3 bases from V and 7 bases from J, with 9 bases between. The CDR3 spells CAISEGMGEKLFF. CDR3 bases: TGTGCCATCAGTGAAGGAATGGGTGAAAAACTGTTTTTT.

The gene calls are TRBV15 and TRBJ2-1; 11 bases map to TRBD2. This CDR3 is built from 18 residues. Germline values: CDR1 LNHNV, CDR2 YYDKDF (reference sequence). Unmatched junction bases numbered 8, after V lost 3 bases and J lost 1 base. CDR3 nucleotides: TGTGCCACCAGCAGTGCGGAGGGACTAGCGGAATCCTACAATGAGCAGTTCTTC. Encoded protein: CATSSAEGLAESYNEQFF.

Comment on this clonotype: The junction shows a germline mismatch at one end, possibly a read error. The chain couples TRBV7-9 to TRBJ2-7; 11 nucleotides align to TRBD2. CDR1 SEHNR and CDR2 FQNEAQ come from the germline V gene (reference sequence). CDR3 size: 15 residues. The CDR3 DNA sequence: TGTGCCAGCACCTTAGCGGGAGGGCCTATCAACGAGCAGTACTTC. It specifies CASTLAGGPINEQYF. Complete variable domain (other parts from reference TRBV7-9 and TRBJ2-7): DTGVSQNPRHKITKRGQNVTFRCDPISEHNRLYWYRQTLGQGPEFLTYFQNEAQLEKSRLLSDRFSAERPKGSFSTLEIQRTEQGDSAMYLCASTLAGGPINEQYFGPGTRLTVT.

The chain recombines TRBV15 with TRBJ2-1; possible D gene TRBD2, 6 bases. The CDR3 is made up of 15 amino acids. Germline values: CDR1 LNHNV, CDR2 YYDKDF (reference sequence). V lost 4 bases to trimming and J lost 5 bases, with 15 bases between them. The CDR3 bases are TGTGCCACCAGCATCGAGTTGTTAGCGGACAATGAGCAGTTCTTC. Translating gives CATSIELLADNEQFF.

This clonotype was counted at least ten times. The gene calls are TRBV5-8 and TRBJ2-7, with 9 bases aligning to TRBD1. This CDR3 is built from 16 residues. Losses at the gene ends were 5 bases for V and 2 bases for J; bases not matched to a gene: 11. Germline values: CDR1 SGHTS, CDR2 YDEGEE. This CDR3 is CASSPGGQGLPYEQYF. The CDR3 nucleotides are TGTGCCAGCAGTCCCGGTGGACAGGGGCTCCCCTACGAGCAGTACTTC.

This clonotype was observed a few times. This rearrangement joins TRBV5-1 to TRBJ2-1; possible D gene TRBD1, 6 bases. Trimming stripped 2 bases from V and 0 bases from J, with 15 bases between. This CDR3 has 17 residues. Germline CDR1 is SGHRS and CDR2 is YFSETQ. DNA for the CDR3: TGCGCCAGCAGCTTAATAAGTGGGGGCCTCTCCTACAATGAGCAGTTCTTC. This codes for CASSLISGGLSYNEQFF. Full variable domain (rest looked up from reference TRBV5-1 and TRBJ2-1): KAGVTQTPRYLIKTRGQQVTLSCSPISGHRSVSWYQQTPGQGLQFLFEYFSETQRNKGNFPGRFSGRQFSNSRSEMNVSTLELGDSALYLCASSLISGGLSYNEQFFGPGTRLTVL.

This sequence joins TRBV19 and TRBJ2-1; D is possibly TRBD1 (5 bases). In germline, CDR1 is LNHDA, CDR2 SQIVND (reference sequence). V lost 7 bases and J lost 5, with 18 bases in between. The CDR3 is 15 residues long. Written as DNA, the CDR3 is TGTGCCAGTATCGTAGACAGCGCTGCCAACAATGAGCAGTTCTTC. Amino acid sequence: CASIVDSAANNEQFF.

The chain has TRBV10-2 and TRBJ2-3, with TRBD2 as a possible D gene (5 bases). Trimming pared 2 bases from V and 6 bases from J, leaving 12 bases between. The CDR3 runs 14 residues. Germline values: CDR1 WSHSY, CDR2 SAAADI. The CDR3 loop reads CASSETGLADTQYF. CDR3 nucleotides: TGCGCCAGCAGTGAGACGGGTTTAGCGGATACGCAGTATTTT.

The V call is TRBV10-3, the J call TRBJ1-5; D gene unclear. Germline V gene sequence: CDR1 ENHRY, CDR2 SYGVKD. V gave up 2 bases and J gave up 5 bases, with 7 bases separating them. There are 13 residues in the CDR3. This CDR3 is CAISETKDQPQHF. CDR3 in DNA: TGTGCCATCAGTGAGACCAAGGATCAGCCCCAGCATTTT.

This clonotype came up a few times. The V gene is TRBV10-3, the J gene TRBJ2-1; TRBD1 aligns across 12 bases. Germline loops: CDR1 ENHRY, CDR2 SYGVKD. V lost 6 bases and J lost 8; bases outside the gene matches: 5. This CDR3 has 14 amino acids. The CDR3 nucleotides are TGTGCCATCAGATCGGGACAGGGGGCGCATGAGCAGTTCTTC. Translated: CAIRSGQGAHEQFF.

Concerning this clonotype itself: Being one base from a much bigger clone, this may be a read error. CDR3 amino acids: CASSSGPGGAYGHTF. The CDR3 coding sequence is TGTGCCAGCAGTTCGGGGCCGGGAGGGGCCTATGGCCACACCTTC. J is TRBJ1-2 and V is TRBV12-3 or TRBV12-4; TRBD1 is a possible D gene (5 bases). This CDR3 region has 15 residues.

This sequence joins TRBV24-1 and TRBJ2-1; 7 positions match TRBD2. The CDR3 is 15 amino acids. Germline CDR1 and CDR2: KGHDR and SFDVKD. V was pared by 12 bases and J by 10 bases, with 20 bases of the junction left unmatched. This CDR3 reads CAPPGGLAGAGEQFF. The CDR3 bases are TGTGCCCCACCCGGAGGGTTGGCGGGAGCAGGCGAGCAGTTCTTC.

The chain has TRBV7-9 and TRBJ2-1; 9 bases align to TRBD1. The J segment lost 9 bases and the V segment lost 5 bases, leaving 11 bases of the junction unmatched. This CDR3 comprises 15 residues. Germline V gene lookup returns CDR1 SEHNR and CDR2 FQNEAQ (reference sequence). In DNA form, the CDR3 reads TGTGCCAGCAGCCCGGGACAGGGAATCCTCGGTGAGCAGTTCTTC. Translation: CASSPGQGILGEQFF. Full variable domain (rest looked up from reference TRBV7-9 and TRBJ2-1): DTGVSQNPRHKITKRGQNVTFRCDPISEHNRLYWYRQTLGQGPEFLTYFQNEAQLEKSRLLSDRFSAERPKGSFSTLEIQRTEQGDSAMYLCASSPGQGILGEQFFGPGTRLTVL.

This chain joins TRBV20-1 and TRBJ2-5, with TRBD2 matching over 11 bases. The CDR3 length is 15 residues. Germline CDR1 DFQATT, CDR2 SNEGSKA (reference sequence). Trimming took 1 base from V and 5 from J; bases not matched to a gene: 6. The DNA for the CDR3 is TGCAGTGCTAGAGGGTCTAGCGGGGGGCGTGAGACCCAGTACTTC. Translating it yields CSARGSSGGRETQYF.